These 7 T cell receptor beta chains originate from one sample sequenced in a study of neurological immune-mediated disorders. TCRdb independently ran MiXCR on the 5' RACE reads; one entry per CDR3 protein. The sample comprises around 70,000 distinct CDR3 sequences, 4% to 6% of which are singletons, and about 7.4% rests with the top ten. The material sequenced was PBMCs. All receptors come from a man younger than 35 with multiple sclerosis.

At least ten counts were recorded for this clonotype. The chain uses TRBV6-1 and TRBJ2-3; no clear D. Trimming stripped 5 bases from V and 6 bases from J, with 12 bases between. Germline values: CDR1 MNHNS, CDR2 SASEGT. The CDR3 is 13 residues long. The CDR3 sequence is CASSTRLRDTQYF. CDR3 sequence (DNA): TGTGCCAGCAGTACCAGACTCCGTGATACGCAGTATTTT.

Remarks on this clonotype: A read error may account for a junction end that differs from germline. This sequence joins TRBV5-1 and TRBJ1-5; D unclear. CDR3 size: 20 residues. CDR1 and CDR2 from the germline V gene are SGHRS and YFSETQ. The CDR3 region is CASSWAALLGPYHRYQPQNF. The CDR3 nucleotides read TGCGCCAGCAGCTGGGCGGCCCTGTTGGGCCCATACCACCGGTATCAGCCCCAGAATTTT. Together with reference TRBV5-1 and TRBJ1-5, the CDR3 gives the full variable domain: KAGVTQTPRYLIKTRGQQVTLSCSPISGHRSVSWYQQTPGQGLQFLFEYFSETQRNKGNFPGRFSGRQFSNSRSEMNVSTLELGDSALYLCASSWAALLGPYHRYQPQNFGDGTRLSIL.

This clonotype was observed many times. The rearrangement joins TRBV4-2 to TRBJ2-1, with TRBD2 matching 9 bases. Per the germline V gene, CDR1 is LGHNA and CDR2 is YNFKEQ. Trimming at V came to 5 bases and at J to 12 bases, leaving 11 bases not matched to a gene. The CDR3 is 14 amino acids. CDR3 in DNA: TGTGCCAGCAGCTCAGAGGCGGGAGGGCCACGGCAGTTCTTC. This encodes CASSSEAGGPRQFF.

This clonotype came up many times. The chain has TRBV28 and TRBJ1-2; 8 bases are shared with TRBD1. V trimming: 6 bases; J trimming: 5 bases; junction bases outside the gene matches: 2. This CDR3 is built from 12 residues. Germline CDR1 MDHEN, CDR2 SYDVKM. CDR3 bases: TGTGCCAGCAGAAGGACAGGGTATGGCTACACCTTC. Translation gives CASRRTGYGYTF.

This clonotype was observed many times. The rearrangement joins TRBV30 to TRBJ2-1, with D perhaps TRBD2 (7 bases). Trimming cost V 0 bases and J 13 bases, with 16 bases left between them. The length of the CDR3 is 13 residues. CDR1 is GTSNPN, CDR2 SVGIG, per germline (reference sequence). The CDR3 spells CAWSVGGRALQFF. For the CDR3, the DNA is TGTGCCTGGAGTGTAGGGGGGAGGGCCTTACAGTTCTTC.

At least ten counts were recorded for this clonotype. The chain is built from TRBV2 and TRBJ2-2; TRBD2 aligns across 9 bases. V shed 3 bases and J 4 bases; nucleotides not matched to a gene: 12. The CDR3 is made up of 18 amino acids. Looked up from germline, CDR1 is SNHLY and CDR2 is FYNNEI. The CDR3 nucleotides read TGTGCCAGCAGTGACCTCCTCGGGCGGGGGGGCCTCACCGGGGAGCTGTTTTTT. Protein product: CASSDLLGRGGLTGELFF.

This clonotype was seen at least ten times. This chain joins TRBV20-1 and TRBJ2-1; D may be TRBD2 (5 bases). The CDR3 is made up of 14 amino acids. Trimming took 3 bases from V and 5 from J, leaving 14 bases between them. Per the germline V gene, CDR1 is DFQATT and CDR2 is SNEGSKA (reference sequence). CDR3 nucleotide sequence: TGCAGTGCTAGCAGTGGCGGGCTGCACAATGAGCAGTTCTTC. It specifies CSASSGGLHNEQFF.